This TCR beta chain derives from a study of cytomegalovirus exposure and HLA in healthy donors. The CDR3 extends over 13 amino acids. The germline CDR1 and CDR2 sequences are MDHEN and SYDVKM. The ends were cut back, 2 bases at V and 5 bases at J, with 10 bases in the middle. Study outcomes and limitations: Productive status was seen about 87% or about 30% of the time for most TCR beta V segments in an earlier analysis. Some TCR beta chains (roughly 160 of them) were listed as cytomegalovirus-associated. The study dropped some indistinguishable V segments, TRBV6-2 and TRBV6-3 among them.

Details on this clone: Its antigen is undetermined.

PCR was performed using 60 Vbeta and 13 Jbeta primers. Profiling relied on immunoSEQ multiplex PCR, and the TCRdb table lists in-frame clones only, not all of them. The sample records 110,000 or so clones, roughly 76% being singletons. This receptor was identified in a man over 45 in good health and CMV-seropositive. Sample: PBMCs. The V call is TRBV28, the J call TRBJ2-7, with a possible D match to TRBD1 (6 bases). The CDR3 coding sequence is TGTGCCAGCAGTTTAGACAGGCCCAACGAGCAGTACTTC. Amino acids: CASSLDRPNEQYF.